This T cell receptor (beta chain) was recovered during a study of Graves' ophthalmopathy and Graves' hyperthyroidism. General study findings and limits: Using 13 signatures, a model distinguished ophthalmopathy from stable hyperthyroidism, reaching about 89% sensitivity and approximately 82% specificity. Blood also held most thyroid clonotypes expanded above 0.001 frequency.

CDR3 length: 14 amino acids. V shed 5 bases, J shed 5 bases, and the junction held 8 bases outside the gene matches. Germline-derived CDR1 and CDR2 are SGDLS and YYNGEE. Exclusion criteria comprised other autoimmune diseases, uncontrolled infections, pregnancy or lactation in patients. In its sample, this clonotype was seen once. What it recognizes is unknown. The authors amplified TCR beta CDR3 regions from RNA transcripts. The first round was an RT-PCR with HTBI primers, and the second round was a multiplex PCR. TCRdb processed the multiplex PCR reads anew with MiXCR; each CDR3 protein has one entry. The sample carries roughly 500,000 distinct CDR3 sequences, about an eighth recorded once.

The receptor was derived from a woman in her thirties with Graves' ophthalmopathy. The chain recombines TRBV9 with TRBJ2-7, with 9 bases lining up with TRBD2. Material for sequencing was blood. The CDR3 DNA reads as TGTGCCAGCAGTCATAGCGGGAGAGGGGACGAGCAGTACTTC. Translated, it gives CASSHSGRGDEQYF.